The clone carrying this T cell receptor beta chain was seen more than once but under ten times. The entry originates in a study of radiotherapy plus CTLA-4 blockade in lung cancer. Data came from immunoSEQ multiplex PCR; TCRdb stores just in-frame clones and leaves some out. The sample yields 75,000 to 100,000 clones, 65% to 85% seen once. CDR1 is MDHEN and CDR2 is SYDVKM in the germline V gene. Trimming removed 5 bases from V and 8 bases from J; junction bases left unmatched: 8. This CDR3 comprises 13 residues. Sequencing used peripheral blood, obtained from a patient treated with radiotherapy plus ipilimumab. This receptor was identified in a human donor with non-small cell lung cancer who had a partial response to radiotherapy plus ipilimumab. Some clones in this sample may be carry-over from other donors' samples. The chain combines TRBV28 with TRBJ1-2; 7 bases align to TRBD1. CDR3 sequence (DNA): TGTGCCAGCAGTACTGGACAGGCCGGGGGCTACACCTTC. Its protein is CASSTGQAGGYTF.